This T cell receptor beta chain was captured by sequencing in a study of beta chain features in type 1 diabetes. Cells sorted by CD45RO/CCR7/CD25/CD127/CD95/CD27 comprised CD4+ naive, central memory, regulatory and stem cell-like memory cells. This CDR3 has 12 amino acids. Germline V CDR1 and CDR2: MDHEN, SYDVKM. Trimming pared 9 bases from V and 5 bases from J, leaving 13 bases between. The investigators reverse transcribed all of the isolated RNA, so they sequenced expressed TCRB transcripts. Only in-frame clones appear in the TCRdb table, and some are missing; sequencing was by immunoSEQ multiplex PCR. The sample includes hundreds of thousands of clones, roughly 12% seen only once; the top ten take roughly 0.015%.

Sample: naive CD4+ T cells from blood. This clonotype was sampled from a man between 18 and 35 years old in good health. The rearrangement uses TRBV28 and TRBJ1-2; TRBD1 is a possible D gene (5 bases). CDR3 protein: CASMTEEYGYTF. CDR3 nucleotides: TGTGCCAGTATGACAGAGGAGTATGGCTACACCTTC.